This T cell receptor beta chain was observed in a study of blood T cells in healthy people across ages. The V gene's germline CDR1 is KGHSH and CDR2 LQKENI. This CDR3 is built from 15 residues. J gave up 5 bases and V 3 bases, and 9 bases lay outside the gene matches. Each sample gave at least 7 million isolated PBMCs. Next came a second PCR, run for 7 to 11 cycles, which used a sample-barcoded 5' primer along with a J-beta primer mix. TCRdb re-derived calls from the 5' RACE reads in MiXCR, one entry per CDR3 protein. The profile covers 600,000 or so distinct CDR3 sequences, with roughly 48% appearing a single time and 20% to 25% taken by the ten largest.

Material for sequencing was blood. The TCR originated in an older man in good health. This rearrangement joins TRBV18 to TRBJ2-5; TRBD1 aligns across 7 bases. CDR3 sequence: CASSPRGGFGETQYF. CDR3 nucleotides: TGTGCCAGCTCACCTAGAGGGGGCTTCGGGGAGACCCAGTACTTC. The full variable domain, rest sourced from reference TRBV18 and TRBJ2-5, is NAGVMQNPRHLVRRRGQEARLRCSPMKGHSHVYWYRQLPEEGLKFMVYLQKENIIDESGMPKERFSAEFPKEGPSILRIQQVVRGDSAAYFCASSPRGGFGETQYFGPGTRLLVL.